A single sample is the source of the 32 T cell receptor beta chains below, sequenced in a study of CD8 T cells in ankylosing spondylitis. TCRdb re-analysed the 5' RACE reads in MiXCR, keeping a single row per CDR3 protein. The data show 200,000 to 250,000 distinct CDR3 sequences, with roughly 24% seen just once and 6.6% held by the top ten. The sequenced sample was blood, either unsorted or a sorted T cell fraction (not recorded which). These receptors were collected from a male donor with ankylosing spondylitis or in good health (not recorded which).

CDR3 residues: CSARDSGIGEQFF. For the CDR3, the DNA is TGCAGTGCTAGAGATTCGGGGATTGGTGAGCAGTTCTTC. V gene TRBV20-1 combines with J gene TRBJ2-1, with D possibly matching TRBD2 (5 bases). The length of the CDR3 is 13 residues. V was clipped by 0 bases and J by 9 bases, with 12 bases between them. The germline gives CDR1 DFQATT, CDR2 SNEGSKA (reference sequence).

This clonotype was seen ten or more times. V gene TRBV10-3 combines with J gene TRBJ1-1; D is perhaps TRBD1 (6 bases). Deletions cut 3 bases from V and 0 bases from J, with 26 bases between. The germline V gene encodes CDR1 ENHRY and CDR2 SYGVKD. The CDR3 totals 20 residues. CDR3: CAISDVAVPWAGDMNTEAFF. DNA of the CDR3: TGTGCCATCAGTGATGTGGCAGTGCCTTGGGCAGGGGACATGAACACTGAAGCTTTCTTT.

There are many counts of this clonotype. This chain connects TRBV5-1 to TRBJ2-3; D unclear. CDR1 and CDR2 from the germline V gene are SGHRS and YFSETQ. V gave up 0 bases and J gave up 2 bases, with 10 bases separating them. The CDR3 totals 15 residues. The CDR3 region has the DNA TGCGCCAGCAGCTTGGCCTTTGGCGTCACAGATACGCAGTATTTT. It yields the protein CASSLAFGVTDTQYF. The whole variable domain, filled in from reference TRBV5-1 and TRBJ2-3, reads KAGVTQTPRYLIKTRGQQVTLSCSPISGHRSVSWYQQTPGQGLQFLFEYFSETQRNKGNFPGRFSGRQFSNSRSEMNVSTLELGDSALYLCASSLAFGVTDTQYFGPGTRLTVL.

This clonotype was found many times. V usage is TRBV12-3 or TRBV12-4 and J usage is TRBJ2-5; TRBD1 might be the D (6 bases). V was cut by 7 bases and J by 5 bases, with 11 bases left in between. The CDR3 covers 12 residues. CDR3 DNA: TGTGCCAGCACCTGGGGGCGGGAGACCCAGTACTTC. Protein: CASTWGRETQYF.

The sample holds many counts of this clonotype. J is TRBJ2-1 and V is TRBV14; D is undetermined. Trimming pared 0 bases from V and 9 bases from J, leaving 15 bases between. CDR3 size: 15 residues. From germline, CDR1 is SGHDN and CDR2 FVKESK. The CDR3 bases are TGTGCCAGCAGCCAAGATATGGGGTTTGGACGTGAGCAGTTCTTC. Protein product: CASSQDMGFGREQFF. The whole variable domain, remainder taken from reference TRBV14 and TRBJ2-1, is EAGVTQFPSHSVIEKGQTVTLRCDPISGHDNLYWYRRVMGKEIKFLLHFVKESKQDESGMPNNRFLAERTGGTYSTLKVQPAELEDSGVYFCASSQDMGFGREQFFGPGTRLTVL.

The V call is TRBV20-1, the J call TRBJ2-5; 8 nucleotides line up with TRBD2. J was trimmed by 4 bases and V by 5 bases; bases with no gene match: 6. From germline, CDR1 is DFQATT and CDR2 SNEGSKA (reference sequence). CDR3 size: 13 residues. CDR3 sequence (DNA): TGCAGTGCTGGGGGGCTAGCGGGAGAGACCCAGTACTTC. It codes for CSAGGLAGETQYF.

V is TRBV20-1 and J is TRBJ2-7, with TRBD2 as a possible D gene (6 bases). V dropped 6 bases and J dropped 3 bases, with 12 bases sitting between them. Germline V CDR1 and CDR2: DFQATT, SNEGSKA (reference sequence). CDR3 size: 12 residues. The CDR3 coding sequence is TGCAGTGCGTTGCGGGAACTCTACGAGCAGTACTTC. This sequence encodes CSALRELYEQYF.

The chain carries TRBV20-1 and TRBJ2-1, with 13 bases identical to TRBD2. Germline assignment: CDR1 DFQATT and CDR2 SNEGSKA (reference sequence). V trimming: 5 bases; J trimming: 0 bases; junction bases outside the gene matches: 4. This CDR3 has 16 amino acids. CDR3 bases: TGCAGTGCTTCAGGGACTAGCGGGGTCTCCTACAATGAGCAGTTCTTC. Its protein is CSASGTSGVSYNEQFF.

Here the CDR3 DNA reads TGTGCCAGCAGCTTCCAGCGGGAGGAAGATACGCAGTATTTT. Its translation is CASSFQREEDTQYF. The gene calls are TRBV9 and TRBJ2-3; TRBD2 matches at 9 bases. V was clipped by 4 bases and J by 5 bases; unmatched bases: 5. CDR3 length: 14 residues. The germline CDR1 and CDR2 sequences are SGDLS and YYNGEE. Full variable domain (missing parts from reference TRBV9 and TRBJ2-3): DSGVTQTPKHLITATGQRVTLRCSPRSGDLSVYWYQQSLDQGLQFLIQYYNGEERAKGNILERFSAQQFPDLHSELNLSSLELGDSALYFCASSFQREEDTQYFGPGTRLTVL.

The CDR3 loop reads CSARGVGGTQETQYF. The CDR3 DNA sequence: TGCAGTGCTAGAGGGGTTGGCGGGACCCAAGAGACCCAGTACTTC. The chain has TRBV20-1 and TRBJ2-5; D is possibly TRBD2 (6 bases). The ends were cut back, 1 base at V and 1 base at J, with 13 bases in the middle. Germline V CDR1 and CDR2: DFQATT, SNEGSKA (reference sequence). The CDR3 extends over 15 amino acids.

This clonotype was picked up many times. J is TRBJ1-1 and V is TRBV3-1; no clear D. Germline V CDR1 and CDR2: LGHDT, YNNKEL (reference sequence). The CDR3 runs 14 residues. The V and J ends lost 3 bases and 4 bases respectively, with 12 bases between them. The CDR3 bases are TGTGCCAGCAGCCACGGGCTGGGGAGCACTGAAGCTTTCTTT. It specifies CASSHGLGSTEAFF.

In this sample, this clonotype turned up many times. This chain uses TRBV11-2 with TRBJ1-6; D perhaps matches TRBD1 (5 bases). The CDR3 covers 14 residues. Trimming removed 5 bases from V and 7 bases from J, with 12 bases in between. Germline V gene sequence: CDR1 SGHAT, CDR2 FQNNGV. DNA for the CDR3: TGTGCCAGCAGCACTCGACAGACCAATTCACCCCTCCACTTT. This encodes CASSTRQTNSPLHF. Full variable domain (remainder filled in from reference TRBV11-2 and TRBJ1-6): EAGVAQSPRYKIIEKRQSVAFWCNPISGHATLYWYQQILGQGPKLLIQFQNNGVVDDSQLPKDRFSAERLKGVDSTLKIQPAKLEDSAVYLCASSTRQTNSPLHFGNGTRLTVT.

The chain combines TRBV20-1 with TRBJ2-3; TRBD2 agrees at 12 bases. The CDR3 has 15 residues. Per the germline V gene, CDR1 is DFQATT and CDR2 is SNEGSKA (reference sequence). Trimming removed 6 bases from V and 3 bases from J; junction bases left unmatched: 7. As DNA, the CDR3 is TGCAGTGCCCCACTAGCGGGAGGAGGTACAGATACGCAGTATTTT. It codes for CSAPLAGGGTDTQYF.

This chain connects TRBV28 to TRBJ1-2; possible D gene TRBD1, 6 bases. Germline lookup yields CDR1 MDHEN and CDR2 SYDVKM. The CDR3 covers 14 residues. V gave up 8 bases and J gave up 1 base, with 14 bases separating them. CDR3: CASVTGTLNYGYTF. The CDR3 coding sequence is TGTGCCAGCGTTACAGGGACCCTTAACTATGGCTACACCTTC.

This clonotype was seen repeatedly, ten times or more. This sequence joins TRBV9 and TRBJ2-1, with no clear D. Trimming stripped 0 bases from V and 0 bases from J, with 10 bases between. CDR3 size: 16 residues. In germline, CDR1 is SGDLS, CDR2 YYNGEE. CDR3 residues: CASSVASTSSYNEQFF. DNA for the CDR3: TGTGCCAGCAGCGTAGCTTCTACAAGCTCCTACAATGAGCAGTTCTTC.

This clonotype was counted at least ten times. The V gene is TRBV5-1, the J gene TRBJ2-7; 7 bases match TRBD2. CDR1 is SGHRS and CDR2 is YFSETQ in the germline V gene. This CDR3 is built from 16 residues. After removal of 0 bases from V and 3 bases from J, the junction contained 9 bases not matched to a gene. The CDR3 sequence: CASSLEVGGRVYEQYF. The CDR3 DNA reads as TGCGCCAGCAGCTTGGAGGTCGGCGGGAGAGTCTACGAGCAGTACTTC.

The V call is TRBV20-1, the J call TRBJ1-5; D is unclear. With 2 bases removed from V and 4 bases from J, the gap between germline ends came to 9 bases. The germline V gene has CDR1 DFQATT and CDR2 SNEGSKA (reference sequence). The CDR3 is 13 amino acids. CDR3 bases: TGCAGTGCTAGATACGCGACGAATCAGCCCCAGCATTTT. Encoded protein: CSARYATNQPQHF.

This clonotype was detected only a few times. The chain's CDR3 is CSARDASLGSQPQHF. The CDR3 DNA follows: TGCAGTGCTAGAGATGCCTCTTTGGGGAGTCAGCCCCAGCATTTT. This sequence joins TRBV20-1 and TRBJ1-5; D unclear. The CDR3 totals 15 residues. Germline V CDR1 and CDR2: DFQATT, SNEGSKA (reference sequence). The V and J ends lost 0 bases and 6 bases respectively, with 15 bases between them.

Ten or more counts support this clonotype. The rearrangement joins TRBV7-9 to TRBJ2-4; 7 positions match TRBD1. V lost 5 bases, J lost 3 bases, and 4 bases stayed unmatched. Germline CDR1 reads SEHNR; CDR2 reads FQNEAQ (reference sequence). This CDR3 is 14 amino acids long. DNA for the CDR3: TGTGCCAGCAGCGCACAGGGGAGCAAAAACATTCAGTACTTC. This encodes CASSAQGSKNIQYF.

This clonotype was detected ten times or more. The chain couples TRBV5-1 to TRBJ2-3; D might be TRBD1 (6 bases). V was pared by 4 bases and J by 1 base, with 13 bases between. From germline, CDR1 is SGHRS and CDR2 YFSETQ. The CDR3 is made up of 15 amino acids. The CDR3 nucleotides read TGCGCCAGCAGCCTCTCGAGACAGGGCACAGATACGCAGTATTTT. Residues: CASSLSRQGTDTQYF.

This clonotype occurred a few times. The CDR3 reads CASTGGETQYF. DNA for the CDR3: TGCGCCAGCACAGGAGGGGAGACCCAGTACTTC. The chain carries TRBV5-1 and TRBJ2-5, with TRBD2 as a possible D gene (6 bases). CDR1 is SGHRS, CDR2 YFSETQ, per germline. V was cut by 6 bases and J by 5 bases, with 8 bases left in between. The CDR3 is 11 residues long.

The chain recombines TRBV29-1 with TRBJ2-3; no clear D gene. Germline lookup yields CDR1 SQVTM and CDR2 ANQGSEA. This CDR3 is 14 amino acids long. Trimming cost V 4 bases and J 4 bases, with 15 bases left between them. The CDR3 loop reads CSVGASQVADTQYF. The CDR3 nucleotides are TGCAGCGTTGGGGCCTCGCAGGTCGCAGATACGCAGTATTTT.

This clonotype was seen at least ten times. The chain uses TRBV12-3 or TRBV12-4 and TRBJ2-7; D is undetermined. The CDR3 is 14 residues long. The V gene lost 6 bases and the J gene lost 9 bases, with 21 bases spanning the gap. In nucleotides, the CDR3 is TGTGCCAGCAGCCAGCAAGGGCATCCTGTCGGGCAGTACTTC. Translating it yields CASSQQGHPVGQYF.

This clonotype has a count of ten or more. CDR3 sequence (DNA): TGCGCCAGCAGCTTAACAGCGGAAGGGGAGCCCCAGCATTTT. This codes for CASSLTAEGEPQHF. The V and J genes are TRBV5-1 and TRBJ1-5, with D possibly matching TRBD1 (5 bases). The germline V gene has CDR1 SGHRS and CDR2 YFSETQ. Trimming stripped 2 bases from V and 8 bases from J, with 14 bases between. CDR3 length: 14 residues.

This clonotype was seen ten or more times. The chain combines TRBV10-3 with TRBJ2-6; 8 bases are a match to TRBD2. Germline CDR1 reads ENHRY; CDR2 reads SYGVKD. The CDR3 length is 17 residues. V lost 0 bases and J lost 3; bases outside the gene matches: 4. The CDR3 region is CAISESGGASGANVLTF. CDR3 sequence (DNA): TGTGCCATCAGTGAGTCCGGGGGGGCGAGTGGGGCCAACGTCCTGACTTTC.

A few counts support this clonotype. CDR3 in amino acids: CSVGTGKNYEQYF. DNA of the CDR3: TGCAGCGTTGGGACAGGGAAGAACTACGAGCAGTACTTC. The gene calls are TRBV29-1 and TRBJ2-7, with 8 bases identical to TRBD1. With 4 bases clipped from V and 3 bases from J, the junction kept 5 bases outside the gene matches. The CDR3 covers 13 residues. Germline CDR1 is SQVTM and CDR2 is ANQGSEA.

This clonotype turned up a few times. V gene TRBV20-1 combines with J gene TRBJ2-7; D perhaps matches TRBD2 (5 bases). The germline V gene encodes CDR1 DFQATT and CDR2 SNEGSKA (reference sequence). V was clipped by 1 base and J by 0 bases, with 10 bases between them. The CDR3 loop spans 14 amino acids. In DNA form, the CDR3 reads TGCAGTGCTAGAGTCTCCGGGAACTCCTACGAGCAGTACTTC. Its translation is CSARVSGNSYEQYF.

The sample holds a few counts of this clonotype. V usage is TRBV7-9 and J usage is TRBJ2-6; no definite D call. Germline V gene sequence: CDR1 SEHNR, CDR2 FQNEAQ (reference sequence). The length of the CDR3 is 13 residues. CDR3 in DNA: TGTGCAGTGCGGCGCTCTGGGGCCAACGTCCTGACTTTC. This sequence encodes CAVRRSGANVLTF.

Many counts were recorded for this clonotype. This chain links TRBV29-1 with TRBJ2-1, with D perhaps matching TRBD2 (6 bases). The CDR3 contains 14 residues. The V end lost 8 bases, the J end lost 0 bases, and 14 bases lay between the germline ends. Looked up from germline, CDR1 is SQVTM and CDR2 is ANQGSEA. The CDR3 reads CSHAEGYSYNEQFF. Written as DNA, the CDR3 is TGCAGCCACGCGGAGGGATACTCCTACAATGAGCAGTTCTTC.

The CDR3 DNA follows: TGCGCCAGCAGCGGGACAGGGATTGCCACAGATACGCAGTATTTT. Translation gives CASSGTGIATDTQYF. This rearrangement joins TRBV5-1 to TRBJ2-3, with 9 bases lining up with TRBD1. The germline V gene encodes CDR1 SGHRS and CDR2 YFSETQ. The CDR3 totals 15 residues. The J segment lost 2 bases and the V segment lost 4 bases, leaving 5 bases of the junction unmatched.

This clonotype was seen many times. The chain employs TRBV9 and TRBJ2-7; 9 positions match TRBD1. The CDR3 extends over 13 amino acids. V was clipped by 3 bases and J by 2 bases; unmatched bases: 0. Germline lookup yields CDR1 SGDLS and CDR2 YYNGEE. The CDR3 sequence is CASSGQGAYEQYF. The CDR3 region has the DNA TGTGCCAGCAGCGGACAGGGGGCCTACGAGCAGTACTTC.

This clonotype occurred many times. The chain uses TRBV12-3 or TRBV12-4 and TRBJ2-3, with 8 bases fitting TRBD2. The CDR3 sequence is 18 residues long. J was trimmed by 0 bases and V by 3 bases; bases with no gene match: 11. The CDR3 region has the DNA TGTGCCAGCAGTTTCTACCCCGGCGTAGCGGGAAGCACAGATACGCAGTATTTT. Protein product: CASSFYPGVAGSTDTQYF.